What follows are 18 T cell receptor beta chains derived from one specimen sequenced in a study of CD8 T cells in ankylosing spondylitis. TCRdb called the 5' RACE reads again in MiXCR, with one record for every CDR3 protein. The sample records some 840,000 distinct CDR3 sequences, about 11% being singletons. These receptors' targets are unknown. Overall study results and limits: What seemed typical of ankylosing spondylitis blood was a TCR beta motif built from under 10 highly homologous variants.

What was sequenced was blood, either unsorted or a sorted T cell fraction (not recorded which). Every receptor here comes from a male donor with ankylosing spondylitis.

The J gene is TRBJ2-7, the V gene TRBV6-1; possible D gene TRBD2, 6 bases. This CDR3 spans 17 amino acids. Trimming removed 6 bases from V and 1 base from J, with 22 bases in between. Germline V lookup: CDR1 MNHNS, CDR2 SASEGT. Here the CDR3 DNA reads TGTGCCAGCAGACCCATAGAGCGGGCCCCCCCTTCCTACGAGCAGTACTTC. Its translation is CASRPIERAPPSYEQYF.

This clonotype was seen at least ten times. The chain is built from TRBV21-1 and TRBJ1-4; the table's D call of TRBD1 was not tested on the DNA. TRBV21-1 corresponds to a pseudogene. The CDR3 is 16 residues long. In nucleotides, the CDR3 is TGTGCCAGCAGCAAAGGGACAGGGGGCGAAGGTGAAAAACTGTTTTTT. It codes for CASSKGTGGEGEKLFF.

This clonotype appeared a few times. The CDR3: CSAFDRALKTYEQYF. The CDR3 coding sequence is TGCAGTGCTTTTGACAGGGCCCTAAAAACCTACGAGCAGTACTTC. The rearrangement joins TRBV20-1 to TRBJ2-7, with 7 bases aligning to TRBD1. Germline CDR1 is DFQATT and CDR2 is SNEGSKA (reference sequence). Trimming removed 5 bases from V and 2 bases from J; junction bases left unmatched: 12. The CDR3 is 15 amino acids.

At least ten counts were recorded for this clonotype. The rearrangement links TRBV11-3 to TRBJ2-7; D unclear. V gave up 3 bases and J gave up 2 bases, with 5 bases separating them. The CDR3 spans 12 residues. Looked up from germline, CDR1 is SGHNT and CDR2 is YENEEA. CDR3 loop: CASSFWAYEQYF. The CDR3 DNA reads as TGTGCCAGCAGCTTTTGGGCCTACGAGCAGTACTTC.

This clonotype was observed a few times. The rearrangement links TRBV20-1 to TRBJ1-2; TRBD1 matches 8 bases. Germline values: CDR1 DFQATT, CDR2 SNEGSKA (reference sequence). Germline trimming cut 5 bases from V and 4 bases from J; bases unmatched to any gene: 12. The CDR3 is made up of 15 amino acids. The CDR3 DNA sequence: TGCAGTGCTTTTATACCTTACAGGGGGGGCTATGGCTACACCTTC. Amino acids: CSAFIPYRGGYGYTF.

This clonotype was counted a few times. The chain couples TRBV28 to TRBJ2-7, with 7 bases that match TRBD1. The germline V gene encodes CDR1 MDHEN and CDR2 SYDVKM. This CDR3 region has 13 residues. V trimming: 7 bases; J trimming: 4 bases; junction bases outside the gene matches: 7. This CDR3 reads CASTPDRVYEQYF. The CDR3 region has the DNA TGTGCCAGCACCCCCGACAGGGTGTACGAGCAGTACTTC.

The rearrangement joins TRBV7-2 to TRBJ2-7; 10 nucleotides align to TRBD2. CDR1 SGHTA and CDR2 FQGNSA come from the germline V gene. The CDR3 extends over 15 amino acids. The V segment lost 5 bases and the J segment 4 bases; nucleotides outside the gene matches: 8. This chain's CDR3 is CASSELAGRGYEQYF. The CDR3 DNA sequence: TGTGCCAGCAGCGAACTAGCGGGGAGGGGTTACGAGCAGTACTTC.

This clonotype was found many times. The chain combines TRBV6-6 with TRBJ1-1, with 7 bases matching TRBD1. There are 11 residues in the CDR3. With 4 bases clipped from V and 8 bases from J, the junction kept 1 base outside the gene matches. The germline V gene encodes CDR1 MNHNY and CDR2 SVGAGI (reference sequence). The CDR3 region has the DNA TGTGCCAGCAGTTTCAGGGGGGAAGCTTTCTTT. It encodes CASSFRGEAFF.

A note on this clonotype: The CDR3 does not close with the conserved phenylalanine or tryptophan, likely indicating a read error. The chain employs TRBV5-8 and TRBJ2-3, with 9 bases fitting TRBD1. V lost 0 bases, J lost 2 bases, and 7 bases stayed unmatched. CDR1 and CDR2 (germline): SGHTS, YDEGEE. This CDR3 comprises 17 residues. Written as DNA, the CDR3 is TGTGCCAGCAGCTTGGAATCCGGGACAGGGCTCACAGATACGCAGTATCTT. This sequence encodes CASSLESGTGLTDTQYL.

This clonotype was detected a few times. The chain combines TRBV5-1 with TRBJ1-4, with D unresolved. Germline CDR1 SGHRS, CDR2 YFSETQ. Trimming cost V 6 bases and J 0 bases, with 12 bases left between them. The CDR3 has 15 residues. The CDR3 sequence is CASTDPRPTNEKLFF. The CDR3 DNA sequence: TGCGCCAGCACCGATCCCAGGCCAACTAATGAAAAACTGTTTTTT.

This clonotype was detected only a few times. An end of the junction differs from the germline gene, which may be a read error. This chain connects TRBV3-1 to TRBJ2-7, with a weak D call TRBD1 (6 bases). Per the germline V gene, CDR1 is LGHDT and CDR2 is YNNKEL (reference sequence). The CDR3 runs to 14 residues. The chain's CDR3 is CASSHLGQSYEQYF. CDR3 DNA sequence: TGCGCCAGCAGCCACCTCGGACAGAGCTACGAGCAGTACTTC.

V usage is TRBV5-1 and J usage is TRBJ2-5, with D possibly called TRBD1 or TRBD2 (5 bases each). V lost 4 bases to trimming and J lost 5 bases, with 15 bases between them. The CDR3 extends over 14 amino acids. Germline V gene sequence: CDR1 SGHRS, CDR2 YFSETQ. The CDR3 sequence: CASSPGTSIETQYF. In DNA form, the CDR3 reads TGCGCCAGCAGCCCCGGGACCTCCATCGAGACCCAGTACTTC.

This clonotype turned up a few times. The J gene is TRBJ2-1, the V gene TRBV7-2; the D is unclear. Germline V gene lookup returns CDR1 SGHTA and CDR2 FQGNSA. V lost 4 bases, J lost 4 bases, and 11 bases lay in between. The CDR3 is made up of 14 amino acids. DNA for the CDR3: TGTGCCAGCAGCTCTTTTCGGGCTTACAATGAGCAGTTCTTC. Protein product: CASSSFRAYNEQFF. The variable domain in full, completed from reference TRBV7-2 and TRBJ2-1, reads GAGVSQSPSNKVTEKGKDVELRCDPISGHTALYWYRQSLGQGLEFLIYFQGNSAPDKSGLPSDRFSAERTGGSVSTLTIQRTQQEDSAVYLCASSSFRAYNEQFFGPGTRLTVL.

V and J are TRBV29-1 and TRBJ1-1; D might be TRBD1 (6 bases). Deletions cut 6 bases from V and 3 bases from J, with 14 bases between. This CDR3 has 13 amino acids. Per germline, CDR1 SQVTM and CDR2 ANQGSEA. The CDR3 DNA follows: TGCAGCGTAACACAGGGTAAGGACACTGAAGCTTTCTTT. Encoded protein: CSVTQGKDTEAFF.

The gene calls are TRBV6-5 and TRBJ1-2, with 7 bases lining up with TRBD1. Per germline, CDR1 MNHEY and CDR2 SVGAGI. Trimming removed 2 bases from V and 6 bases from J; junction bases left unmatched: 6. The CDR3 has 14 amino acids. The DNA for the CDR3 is TGTGCCAGCAGTTACAGCGACAGGGTAGATGGCTACACCTTC. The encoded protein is CASSYSDRVDGYTF.

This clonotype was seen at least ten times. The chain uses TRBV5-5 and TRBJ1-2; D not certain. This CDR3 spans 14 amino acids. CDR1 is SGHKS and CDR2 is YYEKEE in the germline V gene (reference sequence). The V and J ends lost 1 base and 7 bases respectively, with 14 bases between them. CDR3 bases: TGTGCCAGCAGCTTGCGAGCACTGACGGGTGGCTACACCTTC. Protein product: CASSLRALTGGYTF.

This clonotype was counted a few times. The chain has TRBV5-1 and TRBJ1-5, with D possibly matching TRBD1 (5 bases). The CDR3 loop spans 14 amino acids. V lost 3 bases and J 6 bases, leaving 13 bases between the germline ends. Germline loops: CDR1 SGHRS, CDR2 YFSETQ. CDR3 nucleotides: TGCGCCAGCAGCTGGGACGGCCTTGGTCAGCCCCAGCATTTT. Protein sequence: CASSWDGLGQPQHF.

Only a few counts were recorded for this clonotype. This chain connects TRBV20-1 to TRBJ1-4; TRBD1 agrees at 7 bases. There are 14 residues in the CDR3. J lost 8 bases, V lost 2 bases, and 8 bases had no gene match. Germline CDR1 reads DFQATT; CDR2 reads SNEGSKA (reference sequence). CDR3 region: CSARQGQWQEKLFF. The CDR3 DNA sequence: TGCAGTGCTAGACAGGGACAGTGGCAGGAAAAACTGTTTTTT.